Listed here are 21 T cell receptor beta chains from one sample, sequenced in a study of T cells in Graves' hyperthyroidism and ophthalmopathy (dated by TCRdb to between 2018 and 2020). The library was generated by multiplex PCR. Sequencer: Illumina HiSeq 2000. TCR beta CDR3 regions were amplified from RNA transcripts. The first round of RT-PCR for the TCR CDR3 was performed with the HTBI primer set and the Qiagen OneStep RT-PCR kit. TCRdb itself trimmed the public reads at Q25 with fastp, ran MiXCR and retained productive beta chains. A single entry per CDR3 protein holds the most common genes and DNA from its merged rows. The sample has 550,000 to 600,000 distinct CDR3 sequences on record, under 60% of them singletons. In total, the top ten clones hold around 20% of the sample. The sample comprised peripheral blood or thyroid tissue (not recorded which). Every receptor here comes from an adult woman with Graves' disease, either hyperthyroidism or ophthalmopathy (not recorded which).

Points on this clonotype: A much more abundant neighbour one base away suggests this may be a read error. The chain is built from TRBV5-1 and TRBJ1-4; 8 nucleotides align to TRBD1. Per the germline V gene, CDR1 is SGHRS and CDR2 is YFSETQ. J was trimmed by 6 bases and V by 4 bases; bases with no gene match: 5. The CDR3 covers 14 residues. CDR3 nucleotide sequence: TGCGCCAGCAGCCACCCGGGACAGGATGAAAAACTGTTTTTT. The encoded protein is CASSHPGQDEKLFF.

This clonotype was observed at least ten times. The V and J genes are TRBV15 and TRBJ1-1; no firm D call. The CDR3 consists of 12 residues. The germline gives CDR1 LNHNV, CDR2 YYDKDF (reference sequence). The V and J ends lost 3 bases and 7 bases respectively, with 9 bases between them. CDR3 DNA sequence: TGTGCCACCAGCAGGAGTTACAATGAAGCTTTCTTT. Its protein is CATSRSYNEAFF.

This chain uses TRBV4-1 with TRBJ1-1; 7 bases are shared with TRBD1. Germline V gives CDR1 MGHRA, CDR2 YSYEKL. Losses at the gene ends were 4 bases for V and 11 bases for J; bases not matched to a gene: 10. The CDR3 extends over 13 amino acids. CDR3 amino acids: CASSRTKTGHAFF. CDR3 nucleotides: TGCGCCAGCAGCCGTACGAAGACAGGGCACGCTTTCTTT.

This clonotype was picked up many times. The chain has TRBV20-1 and TRBJ1-5; 8 nucleotides line up with TRBD1. Germline CDR1 and CDR2: DFQATT and SNEGSKA (reference sequence). This CDR3 contains 15 residues. Trimming took 0 bases from V and 5 from J; bases not matched to a gene: 6. The CDR3 DNA reads TGCAGTGCTAGAGATATGGGACAGGTACATCAGCCCCAGCATTTT. Protein: CSARDMGQVHQPQHF.

The rearrangement joins TRBV11-2 to TRBJ2-7; TRBD2 matches 11 bases. This CDR3 comprises 16 residues. The J segment lost 1 base and the V segment lost 5 bases, leaving 7 bases of the junction unmatched. Germline lookup yields CDR1 SGHAT and CDR2 FQNNGV. The CDR3: CASSPMTSGISYEQYF. CDR3 in DNA: TGTGCCAGCAGCCCCATGACTAGCGGGATTTCCTACGAGCAGTACTTC.

The rearrangement links TRBV20-1 to TRBJ1-2; 8 bases fit TRBD1. CDR1 is DFQATT, CDR2 SNEGSKA, per germline (reference sequence). This CDR3 has 15 residues. V shed 8 bases and J 4 bases; nucleotides not matched to a gene: 15. This CDR3 reads CSPNPRGRVFYGYTF. In nucleotides, the CDR3 is TGCAGTCCAAACCCCAGGGGGCGCGTATTCTATGGCTACACCTTC.

The J gene is TRBJ2-2, the V gene TRBV20-1; 7 bases are a match to TRBD2. This CDR3 comprises 15 residues. V lost 4 bases and J lost 3; bases outside the gene matches: 8. The germline gives CDR1 DFQATT, CDR2 SNEGSKA (reference sequence). CDR3 coding DNA: TGCAGTGCTACCATGGGCGGGAGCCACACCGGGGAGCTGTTTTTT. Protein sequence: CSATMGGSHTGELFF.

This clonotype was found many times. The chain combines TRBV20-1 with TRBJ1-1; D gene ambiguous. The CDR3 spans 12 residues. Trimming took off 6 bases at V and 2 bases at J, with 10 bases between the two ends. In germline, CDR1 is DFQATT, CDR2 SNEGSKA (reference sequence). The CDR3 spells CSATTDNTEAFF. Written as DNA, the CDR3 is TGCAGTGCCACTACAGATAACACTGAAGCTTTCTTT.

V is TRBV7-9 and J is TRBJ1-6, with TRBD1 identical over 8 bases. CDR1 and CDR2 from the germline V gene are SEHNR and FQNEAQ (reference sequence). Germline trimming cut 4 bases from V and 7 bases from J; bases unmatched to any gene: 3. The CDR3 contains 14 residues. The CDR3 DNA reads as TGTGCCAGCAGCTCGGACAGGGAAAATTCACCCCTCCACTTT. Its translation is CASSSDRENSPLHF.

Details on this clonotype: The CDR3 does not close with the conserved phenylalanine or tryptophan, likely indicating a read error. The DNA is left out, because the CDR3 cannot be placed on it with certainty; the CDR3 is given as TCRdb lists it. This chain joins TRBV7-9 and TRBJ2-5; the DNA was not used to check the table's D call, TRBD1. Ends included, the CDR3 has 8 residues. CDR1 and CDR2 (germline): SEHNR, FQNEAQ (reference sequence). CDR3 loop: CASSTRGY.

This clonotype was detected only a few times. This may be a read error, as it is one base from a much larger clone. The V and J genes are TRBV7-8 and TRBJ2-7; D gene ambiguous. Germline V lookup: CDR1 SGHVS, CDR2 FQNEAQ. The CDR3 is made up of 13 amino acids. The CDR3: CASSLAPGYEQCF. The CDR3 DNA follows: TGTGCCAGCAGCTTAGCGCCTGGCTACGAGCAGTGCTTC.

J is TRBJ2-6 and V is TRBV24-1; the match to TRBD1 covers 9 bases. V was clipped by 3 bases and J by 2 bases; unmatched bases: 4. The CDR3 sequence is 17 residues long. Germline V CDR1 and CDR2: KGHDR, SFDVKD. CDR3: CATSDGQGNPGANVLTF. CDR3 DNA sequence: TGTGCCACCAGTGATGGACAGGGGAACCCTGGGGCCAACGTCCTGACTTTC.

In this sample, this clonotype turned up many times. The chain employs TRBV29-1 and TRBJ2-2; D may be TRBD2 (6 bases). Germline CDR1 reads SQVTM; CDR2 reads ANQGSEA. The CDR3 is 13 amino acids. Trimming left V 4 bases short and J 7 bases short, with 13 bases between. In DNA, the CDR3 is TGCAGCGTTGTCTCCAGGGAGGACGGGGAGCTGTTTTTT. Its protein product is CSVVSREDGELFF.

This chain links TRBV11-1 with TRBJ2-7, with D perhaps matching TRBD2 (6 bases). Germline CDR1 SGHAT, CDR2 FQDESV (reference sequence). CDR3 length: 14 residues. Trimming removed 4 bases from V and 2 bases from J, with 12 bases in between. The CDR3 loop reads CASSSLEGTYEQYF. The CDR3 DNA reads TGTGCCAGCAGCTCCTTGGAGGGGACCTACGAGCAGTACTTC.

In this sample, this clonotype turned up a few times. The chain recombines TRBV29-1 with TRBJ1-3, with 7 positions matching TRBD1. The V and J ends lost 3 bases and 2 bases, in that order; junction bases with no gene match: 4. This CDR3 is built from 14 residues. Germline lookup yields CDR1 SQVTM and CDR2 ANQGSEA. CDR3 bases: TGCAGCGTTGAGATTACAGGGGCTGGAAACACCATATATTTT. It encodes CSVEITGAGNTIYF.

Remarks on this clonotype: Since a much larger clone is just one base distant, this may be a read error. The chain uses TRBV12-3 or TRBV12-4 and TRBJ2-7, with a tentative D call TRBD2 (6 bases). Trimming removed 5 bases from V and 3 bases from J, with 20 bases in between. CDR3 length equals 16 residues. CDR3 bases: TGTGCCAGCAGTCGAGATTGGACTGGCGGGATCTACGAGCAGTACTTC. It yields the protein CASSRDWTGGIYEQYF.

In DNA, the CDR3 is TGTGCCAGCAGCTTAAGGGCAGCGAGCTCCTACGAGCAGTACTTC. Translation: CASSLRAASSYEQYF. This sequence joins TRBV7-6 and TRBJ2-7; D is unclear. The CDR3 contains 15 residues. V lost 2 bases and J 0 bases, leaving 11 bases between the germline ends. Per germline, CDR1 SGHVS and CDR2 FNYEAQ.

This CDR3 is CAISEQNYGYTF. The DNA of the CDR3 is TGTGCCATCAGTGAACAGAACTATGGCTACACCTTC. The chain uses TRBV10-3 and TRBJ1-2, with unresolved D. In germline, CDR1 is ENHRY, CDR2 SYGVKD. V dropped 3 bases and J dropped 2 bases, with 4 bases sitting between them. This CDR3 is built from 12 residues.

This chain links TRBV20-1 with TRBJ2-7, with TRBD1 matching 7 bases. V trimming: 0 bases; J trimming: 3 bases; junction bases outside the gene matches: 8. CDR3 size: 15 residues. Germline V gene sequence: CDR1 DFQATT, CDR2 SNEGSKA (reference sequence). The CDR3 DNA sequence: TGCAGTGCTAGAGATCGCGACAGGGTCTACTACGAGCAGTACTTC. This translates into CSARDRDRVYYEQYF.

The chain carries TRBV7-2 and TRBJ2-5; 8 nucleotides agree with TRBD1. The CDR3 is 14 residues long. Germline V gene sequence: CDR1 SGHTA, CDR2 FQGNSA. V shed 8 bases, J shed 3 bases, and the junction held 8 bases outside the gene matches. CDR3: CASGQGWGEETQYF. The CDR3 DNA is TGTGCCAGCGGACAGGGCTGGGGAGAAGAGACCCAGTACTTC.

This clonotype was counted ten times or more. The V call is TRBV12-3 or TRBV12-4, the J call TRBJ1-2; 7 bases are shared with TRBD1. V dropped 5 bases and J dropped 3; count of bases not matched to a gene: 3. The CDR3 covers 13 residues. The CDR3, as DNA: TGTGCCAGCAGTCCTGGACAGGACTATGGCTACACCTTC. Protein product: CASSPGQDYGYTF.